Each of the 10 T cell receptor beta chains below was sequenced from the same sample in a study of T cells in Graves' hyperthyroidism and ophthalmopathy. RNA transcripts yielded amplified TCR beta CDR3 regions. TCR CDR3 regions were first amplified by RT-PCR with HTBI primers. MiXCR was run by TCRdb on the multiplex PCR reads, yielding one entry per CDR3 protein. Of approximately 430,000 distinct CDR3 sequences listed, more than 15% are singletons. The sample comprised blood. The receptor source for this set is a young woman with Graves' hyperthyroidism.

Many counts were recorded for this clonotype. The chain is built from TRBV7-8 and TRBJ1-2; D is unresolved. Germline CDR1 and CDR2: SGHVS and FQNEAQ. V was pared by 5 bases and J by 4 bases, with 14 bases between. The CDR3 contains 14 residues. CDR3 loop: CASSPVRGAYGYTF. The CDR3 nucleotides read TGTGCCAGCAGCCCCGTGCGGGGTGCCTATGGCTACACCTTC. Looking up the rest from reference TRBV7-8 and TRBJ1-2 gives the full variable domain: GAGVSQSPRYKVAKRGQDVALRCDPISGHVSLFWYQQALGQGPEFLTYFQNEAQLDKSGLPSDRFFAERPEGSVSTLKIQRTQQEDSAVYLCASSPVRGAYGYTFGSGTRLTVV.

The rearrangement joins TRBV6-4 to TRBJ1-1; 8 nucleotides align to TRBD1. V lost 5 bases and J lost 5; bases outside the gene matches: 10. Germline assignment: CDR1 MRHNA and CDR2 SNTAGT. The CDR3 loop spans 15 amino acids. The CDR3 region is CASSRVPDRVTEAFF. CDR3 DNA sequence: TGTGCCAGCAGTCGAGTACCGGACAGGGTAACTGAAGCTTTCTTT.

The chain joins TRBV20-1 to TRBJ1-4; possibly TRBD1 for D (5 bases). V shed 4 bases and J shed 3 bases, with 18 bases lying between them. Germline CDR1 reads DFQATT; CDR2 reads SNEGSKA (reference sequence). The CDR3 has 16 amino acids. For the CDR3, the DNA is TGCAGTGCTAAAGATTGGGGGGGACGCTCTAATGAAAAACTGTTTTTT. Translated: CSAKDWGGRSNEKLFF.

This clonotype was picked up a small number of times. The chain carries TRBV5-8 and TRBJ1-4; D is unresolved. This CDR3 is built from 14 residues. Per the germline V gene, CDR1 is SGHTS and CDR2 is YDEGEE. Trimming took 4 bases from V and 7 from J, leaving 14 bases between them. CDR3 protein: CASSPGLWGEKLFF. As DNA, the CDR3 is TGTGCCAGCAGCCCGGGCCTCTGGGGTGAAAAACTGTTTTTT.

In this sample, this clonotype turned up many times. The CDR3 protein is CATSDPGPKSYNEQFF. CDR3 DNA sequence: TGTGCCACCAGTGATCCGGGTCCGAAGTCCTACAATGAGCAGTTCTTC. The chain joins TRBV24-1 to TRBJ2-1; D is unclear. Between the trimmed V and J ends, which lost 3 bases and 1 base, there was a span of 12 bases. CDR1 and CDR2 (germline): KGHDR, SFDVKD. The CDR3 covers 16 residues.

In the case of this clonotype: A single base separates this from a much larger clone, so it may be a read error. The V and J genes are TRBV11-2 and TRBJ2-3; tentatively, D is TRBD2 (5 bases). Germline V lookup: CDR1 SGHAT, CDR2 FQNNGV. CDR3 length: 15 amino acids. The CDR3 loop reads CGSSLDEAGTDTQYF. The CDR3 coding sequence is TGTGGCAGCAGCTTAGATGAAGCGGGCACAGATACGCAGTATTTT.

This clonotype was seen ten or more times. The chain is built from TRBV12-3 or TRBV12-4 and TRBJ1-5; TRBD1 might be the D (6 bases). This CDR3 comprises 16 residues. Deletions cut 0 bases from V and 4 bases from J, with 13 bases between. The CDR3 sequence: CASSLAGRGGNQPQHF. For the CDR3, the DNA is TGTGCCAGCAGTTTAGCCGGCAGGGGTGGGAATCAGCCCCAGCATTTT.

This clonotype was recorded many times. The gene calls are TRBV13 and TRBJ2-7, with 12 bases matching TRBD2. CDR1 is PRHDT, CDR2 FYEKMQ, per germline (reference sequence). Germline trimming cut 5 bases from V and 2 bases from J; bases unmatched to any gene: 4. The CDR3 totals 15 residues. CDR3 nucleotide sequence: TGTGCCAGCAGCCCAGGACTAGCGGGAACCTACGAGCAGTACTTC. It yields the protein CASSPGLAGTYEQYF. Filled out from reference TRBV13 and TRBJ2-7, the complete variable domain reads AAGVIQSPRHLIKEKRETATLKCYPIPRHDTVYWYQQGPGQDPQFLISFYEKMQSDKGSIPDRFSAQQFSDYHSELNMSSLELGDSALYFCASSPGLAGTYEQYFGPGTRLTVT.

In the case of this clonotype: A much bigger clone sits one base away, suggesting this may be a read error. This chain joins TRBV5-1 and TRBJ2-2; D unresolved. Between the trimmed V and J ends, which lost 2 bases and 7 bases, there was a span of 9 bases. Germline V lookup: CDR1 SGHRS, CDR2 YFSETQ. CDR3 length equals 13 residues. Here the CDR3 reads CASSFPGIGELFF. CDR3 coding DNA: TGCGCCAGCAGCTTCCCTGGCATCGGGGAGCTGTTTTTT. Together with reference TRBV5-1 and TRBJ2-2, the CDR3 gives the full variable domain: KAGVTQTPRYLIKTRGQQVTLSCSPISGHRSVSWYQQTPGQGLQFLFEYFSETQRNKGNFPGRFSGRQFSNSRSEMNVSTLELGDSALYLCASSFPGIGELFFGEGSRLTVL.

This clonotype was recorded at least ten times. The chain is built from TRBV28 and TRBJ1-3, with no clear D. There are 12 residues in the CDR3. Trimming left V 11 bases short and J 4 bases short, with 12 bases between. Germline values: CDR1 MDHEN, CDR2 SYDVKM. In DNA, the CDR3 is TGTGCCTCTAAAGGGTTCGGAAACACCATATATTTT. Protein product: CASKGFGNTIYF.